The clone carrying this TCR beta chain was seen more than once but under ten times. Its specificity is unknown. This record comes from a study of T cells in Graves' hyperthyroidism and ophthalmopathy. The study left out patients who had uncontrolled infection, other autoimmune disease, pregnancy or lactation. Clinical symptoms, serum thyroxine and TRAb, thyroid ultrasound and orbital computed tomography together formed the diagnostic basis. RNA transcripts provided the source from which TCR beta CDR3 regions were amplified. First-round RT-PCR with HTBI primers amplified the TCR CDR3 region. From the multiplex PCR reads, TCRdb called clonotypes with MiXCR, one entry per CDR3 protein. This sample has roughly 740,000 distinct CDR3 sequences, with over 15% found just once. Germline CDR1 is SGHNT and CDR2 is YYREEE (reference sequence). The CDR3 runs 16 residues. Trimming removed 1 base at V and 5 bases at J, with 18 bases between.

Findings and caveats of the study: In blood, most of the thyroid clonotypes expanded above 0.001 were also present. A median 6.5 months before onset, the model predicted ophthalmopathy.

This chain connects TRBV5-4 to TRBJ2-5; D might be TRBD1 (6 bases). The origin of this receptor is a man aged 18-30 years with Graves' hyperthyroidism. The sample consisted of blood. CDR3 residues: CASSLNGRLRGETQYF. In DNA, the CDR3 is TGTGCCAGCAGCTTGAACGGCAGACTAAGGGGGGAGACCCAGTACTTC.